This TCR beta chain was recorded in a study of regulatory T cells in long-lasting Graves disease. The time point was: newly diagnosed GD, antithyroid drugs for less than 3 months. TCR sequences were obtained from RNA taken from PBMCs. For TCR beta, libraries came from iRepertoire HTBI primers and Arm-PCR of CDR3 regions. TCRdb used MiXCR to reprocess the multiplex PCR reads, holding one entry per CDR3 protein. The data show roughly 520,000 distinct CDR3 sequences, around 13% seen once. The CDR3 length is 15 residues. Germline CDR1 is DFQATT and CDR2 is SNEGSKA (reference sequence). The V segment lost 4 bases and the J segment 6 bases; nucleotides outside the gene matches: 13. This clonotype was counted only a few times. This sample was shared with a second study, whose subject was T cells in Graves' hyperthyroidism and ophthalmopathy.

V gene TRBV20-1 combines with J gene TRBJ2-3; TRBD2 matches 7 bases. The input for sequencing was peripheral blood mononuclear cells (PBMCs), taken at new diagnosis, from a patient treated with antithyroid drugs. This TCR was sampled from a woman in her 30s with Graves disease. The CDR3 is CSATNPGGVGDTQYF. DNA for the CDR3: TGCAGTGCTACAAACCCTGGGGGGGTAGGCGATACGCAGTATTTT.